What follows is one TCR beta chain and its context. What this receptor recognizes is not known. Base qualities are not recorded, but no much larger clone differs from it by a single base. This sample was included in a study of T cell responses to AZD1222 COVID-19 vaccine (dated by TCRdb to about 2021). Background on the whole study: A total of about 230 trial participants underwent TCR sequencing, of whom some 210 received two doses of AZD1222 and some 25 received two doses of the MenACWY control vaccine. Trial participants were enrolled by age into subgroups of 18-55, 56-69 and 70-plus years, and roughly 150, 30 and 60 TCR-sequenced participants, respectively, were included in these subgroups. Overall results and qualifications from the work: CD4 TCRs associated with the vaccine covered the entire spike protein, and the dominant responses were in regions 160-218 and 743-854. After two AZD1222 doses, spike-specific TCR breadth and depth were significantly higher than at day 0 and than in MenACWY recipients. Conclusions about previously exposed vaccinees are limited, since just 5 to 7 AZD1222 recipients were seropositive for SARS-CoV-2 at baseline. The 56-69-year group was small, and its depth increase did not reach significance, likely because of low power. Participants were mostly white British and included more females than males, and it was suggested by the authors that clonal diversity may have been underestimated. Nearly half of unique spike-specific TCRs reportedly recognized epitopes outside regions mutated in the B.1.351 and B.1.1.7 variants. No day 14 peak-response samples were available, so repertoires were characterized only after the peak T cell response.

In the paper's terms, the time point label means: about 28 days (+/-7) after the second vaccine dose. AZD1222 recipients whose second dose came at about 4 weeks and those whose second dose came at about 12 weeks were combined into one group, since spike-specific TCR depth and breadth did not differ between the two schedules. Vaccinee samples came from UK trials COV001 and COV002, including a single-blind randomized controlled phase 2/3 trial of AZD1222 (ChAdOx1 nCoV-19) in healthy adults. For TCRbeta chain sequencing, PBMC samples were collected from trial participants at day 0 and at day 28 after the second dose. The CDR3 regions of human TCRbeta chains were analyzed by immunosequencing. Under the source paper's analysis protocol: TCRs in the repertoires were compared against a reference library of SARS-CoV-2-specific TCRs that had been generated with the MIRA antigen-specificity platform. Breadth was defined as the fraction of unique TCRs that were SARS-CoV-2-associated. Depth was defined as the fraction of total T cells that were SARS-CoV-2-associated. Using the MIRA data, every spike-specific TCR was mapped to the spike region that the TCR reacted to and assigned to either a CD4 or a CD8 class. Log10-transformed breadth and depth values were compared by one-way ANOVA with Sidak's multiple comparisons tests. In its TCRdb copy, this immuneACCESS table keeps in-frame sequences only and misses some clones. Where compared with another copy, unresolved V genes explain less than half of these, and the others have no known cause. V, J and clone size derive from that table, while D and trimming were established from the DNA sequence. The sample includes some 100,000 clones, with 80% to 95% observed a single time. The top ten clonotypes cover under 3.5% of the sample.

The specimen was peripheral blood, collected 28 days after the second AZD1222 dose. This clonotype originated in an adult who received the AZD1222 COVID-19 vaccine.

The CDR3 corresponds to CASSPRGRYQETQYF. The nucleotide sequence is given as TGTGCCAGCAGCCCCCGGGGGAGGTACCAAGAGACCCAGTACTTC. Here the chain combines TRBV28 and TRBJ2-5; the D gene is perhaps TRBD2, from 6 matching bases. The germline ends are 14 bases apart after V is trimmed by 6 bases and J by 0 bases. CDR1 and CDR2, looked up from the germline V gene, are MDHEN and SYDVKM. From cysteine to phenylalanine, the CDR3 is 15 amino acids long. Left in the record is the CDR3 DNA by itself, 45 bases read in frame from the first base.